These 21 T cell receptor beta chains came from one sample sequenced in a study of tumor-infiltrating lymphocytes in oesophageal squamous cell carcinoma. TCRdb passed the reads through MiXCR, listing each CDR3 protein once. The sample records about 12,000 distinct CDR3 sequences, 50% to 60% being singletons. What was sequenced was blood. These receptors were collected from a female donor with esophageal squamous cell carcinoma.

The chain employs TRBV7-2 and TRBJ2-1, with a possible D match to TRBD2 (6 bases). Germline V gene data show CDR1 as SGHTA and CDR2 as FQGNSA. Trimming took 1 base from V and 0 from J, leaving 16 bases between them. The CDR3 is 18 residues long. The CDR3 reads CASSLVGSGWSSYNEQFF. CDR3 bases: TGTGCCAGCAGCTTAGTTGGTAGCGGCTGGAGCTCCTACAATGAGCAGTTCTTC.

The J gene is TRBJ2-7, the V gene TRBV19; the D gene is possibly TRBD2 (6 bases). Germline values: CDR1 LNHDA, CDR2 SQIVND (reference sequence). CDR3 size: 12 residues. The V gene lost 3 bases and the J gene lost 6 bases, with 9 bases spanning the gap. The CDR3, as DNA: TGTGCCAGTAGTATGGAGGGGTCCGAGCAGTACTTC. This sequence encodes CASSMEGSEQYF. Variable domain in full (rest from reference TRBV19 and TRBJ2-7): DGGITQSPKYLFRKEGQNVTLSCEQNLNHDAMYWYRQDPGQGLRLIYYSQIVNDFQKGDIAEGYSVSREKKESFPLTVTSAQKNPTAFYLCASSMEGSEQYFGPGTRLTVT.

This clonotype came up a few times. One base away lies a much larger clone, so this may be a sequencing read error. This chain uses TRBV7-2 with TRBJ2-7; 10 bases align to TRBD2. Germline lookup yields CDR1 SGHTA and CDR2 FQGNSA. V lost 5 bases and J lost 7; bases outside the gene matches: 11. This CDR3 spans 15 amino acids. The CDR3 region is CASSVTSGVNNEQYF. CDR3 sequence (DNA): TGTGCCAGCAGCGTCACTAGCGGGGTTAACAATGAGCAGTACTTC.

In its sample, this clonotype was seen a few times. V is TRBV10-3 and J is TRBJ2-5; 7 bases align to TRBD2. The closer fit of TRBJ2-7 to the DNA end suggests the J call may be wrong. Germline CDR1 and CDR2: ENHRY and SYGVKD. The CDR3 is 15 amino acids. The CDR3, as DNA: TGTGCCATCAGTGCAATCCGGGAGGAGGGATACGAGCAGTACTTC. This sequence encodes CAISAIREEGYEQYF.

The rearrangement uses TRBV7-3 and TRBJ2-4, with 7 bases aligning to TRBD1. The J call may not be correct, given that the DNA end is closer to TRBJ2-1. CDR3 length: 15 residues. CDR1 is SGHTA, CDR2 FQGTGA, per germline. The CDR3 loop is CASSPDRTAYNEQFF. CDR3 nucleotides: TGTGCCAGCAGCCCGGACAGGACGGCCTACAATGAGCAGTTCTTC.

On this clonotype: A read error may account for a junction end that differs from germline. The rearrangement joins TRBV7-2 to TRBJ2-4; no reliable D call. CDR1 is SGHTA, CDR2 FQGNSA, per germline. The CDR3 has 13 residues. CDR3 in amino acids: CASSLSFLNIQYF. The CDR3 coding sequence is TGTGCTAGCAGCTTATCCTTTTTAAACATTCAGTACTTC.

The chain's CDR3 is CASSLWLREQFF. The CDR3 DNA follows: TGTGCCAGCAGTTTGTGGTTAAGGGAGCAGTTCTTC. This rearrangement joins TRBV12-3 or TRBV12-4 to TRBJ2-1, with D hard to call. The germline V and J ends were trimmed by 3 bases and 10 bases, with 10 bases remaining between them. This CDR3 has 12 residues.

This chain uses TRBV11-2 with TRBJ2-1; D gene uncertain. The J call is uncertain, as TRBJ2-5 better fits the DNA end. The germline V gene has CDR1 SGHAT and CDR2 FQNNGV. There are 15 residues in the CDR3. This CDR3 reads CASSLEFQSQETQYF. The DNA for the CDR3 is TGTGCCAGCAGCTTAGAGTTCCAGTCCCAAGAGACCCAGTACTTC.

This clonotype was recorded a few times. V gene TRBV24-1 combines with J gene TRBJ2-5; D call uncertain. The CDR3 spans 16 residues. V lost 3 bases, J lost 11 bases, and 24 bases lay in between. CDR1 is KGHDR, CDR2 SFDVKD, per germline. CDR3 in DNA: TGTGCCACCAGTGATAGCTCGACGAGCTCCTACAATGAGCAGTACTTC. It translates to CATSDSSTSSYNEQYF.

The J gene is TRBJ2-1, the V gene TRBV6-1; no firm D call. The J call may be in error: the DNA end matches TRBJ2-7 better. Germline values: CDR1 MNHNS, CDR2 SASEGT. The CDR3 consists of 13 residues. The CDR3 sequence: CASSSAQPHEQYF. Written as DNA, the CDR3 is TGTGCCAGCAGTTCGGCACAGCCCCACGAGCAGTACTTC.

The chain links TRBV7-2 to TRBJ2-1; D gene uncertain. The J call is doubtful: the DNA matches TRBJ2-7 better. From germline, CDR1 is SGHTA and CDR2 FQGNSA. The CDR3 has 13 residues. As DNA, the CDR3 is TGTGCCAGCAGCTTATTTAGTGAGGACGAGCAGTACTTC. Translation gives CASSLFSEDEQYF.

This clonotype was observed at least ten times. V and J are TRBV19 and TRBJ1-5; 9 bases fit TRBD1. CDR1 is LNHDA and CDR2 is SQIVND in the germline V gene (reference sequence). CDR3 length: 14 residues. V was clipped by 9 bases and J by 0 bases; unmatched bases: 3. The CDR3 nucleotides read TGTGCCAGCAGGACAGGGGCTAGCAATCAGCCCCAGCATTTT. Amino acid sequence: CASRTGASNQPQHF.

This clonotype was seen at least ten times. The rearrangement joins TRBV4-1 to TRBJ2-5; 8 nucleotides match TRBD1. CDR1 MGHRA and CDR2 YSYEKL come from the germline V gene. This CDR3 is 15 amino acids long. Trimming removed 4 bases from V and 11 bases from J; junction bases left unmatched: 15. CDR3 sequence (DNA): TGCGCCAGCAGCCGTGAAAGGGGACAGGCAGGAGAGCAGTACTTC. As protein: CASSRERGQAGEQYF.

As for this clonotype: Lacking the conserved final phenylalanine or tryptophan, this CDR3 likely reflects a read error. No DNA is shown, since the ends of the CDR3 on it are uncertain; the CDR3 is the one TCRdb lists. The rearrangement links TRBV6-6 to TRBJ2-2; the table names TRBD2, a call not compared with the DNA. Termini included, the CDR3 measures 9 amino acids. Germline V gene lookup returns CDR1 MNHNY and CDR2 SVGAGI (reference sequence). This CDR3 is CASSYSGLA.

V and J are TRBV7-6 and TRBJ2-7; tentatively, D is TRBD1 or TRBD2 (5 bases each). The CDR3 extends over 14 amino acids. V was cut by 3 bases and J by 0 bases, with 9 bases left in between. Germline-derived CDR1 and CDR2 are SGHVS and FNYEAQ. CDR3 sequence: CASSLGRGSYEQYF. CDR3 in DNA: TGTGCCAGCAGCTTGGGACGGGGCTCCTACGAGCAGTACTTC.

This clonotype has ten or more counts. This may stem from a read error, because a much larger clone lies one nucleotide away. The chain uses TRBV28 and TRBJ2-3, with TRBD1 identical over 8 bases. Matching the DNA end better, TRBJ2-1 makes the J call doubtful. CDR3 length equals 13 residues. Germline loops: CDR1 MDHEN, CDR2 SYDVKM. DNA for the CDR3: TGTGCCGGATCAGTACGGACAGGGTTCGAGCAGTTCTTC. Translating it yields CAGSVRTGFEQFF.

This chain links TRBV28 with TRBJ1-5, with D perhaps TRBD1 (5 bases). The CDR3 is 16 residues long. Germline lookup yields CDR1 MDHEN and CDR2 SYDVKM. The V end was cut by 2 bases, the J end by 4 bases, with 15 bases between. For the CDR3, the DNA is TGTGCCAGCAGTTTAACCCGAGGGAGGGGAAATCAGCCCCAGCATTTT. It codes for CASSLTRGRGNQPQHF.

This chain joins TRBV2 and TRBJ2-4; 14 bases agree with TRBD2. The J call could be wrong; TRBJ2-7 is a better fit for the DNA end. This CDR3 has 15 amino acids. CDR1 is SNHLY, CDR2 FYNNEI, per germline. The CDR3 DNA reads as TGTGCCAGCTCGCCCCCGGGACTAGCGGGAGACGAGCAGTACTTC. Translating it yields CASSPPGLAGDEQYF.

The chain uses TRBV28 and TRBJ1-6; D possibly corresponds to TRBD2 (5 bases). The J call may be wrong; the DNA end is better matched by TRBJ2-5. Germline lookup yields CDR1 MDHEN and CDR2 SYDVKM. The CDR3 sequence is 16 residues long. The CDR3 loop is CASRRNIGINQETQYF. The CDR3 bases are TGTGCCAGCAGAAGGAATATCGGGATCAATCAGGAGACCCAGTACTTC.

The chain employs TRBV6-1 and TRBJ2-1; 9 nucleotides line up with TRBD1. The J call is in doubt because the DNA end fits TRBJ1-2 better. The CDR3 consists of 15 residues. CDR1 and CDR2 from the germline V gene are MNHNS and SASEGT. DNA for the CDR3: TGTGCCAGCAGTGACCGGACAGGGGCTAACTATGGCTACACCTTC. It encodes CASSDRTGANYGYTF.

This chain connects TRBV7-6 to TRBJ1-1; D may be TRBD1 (6 bases). CDR3 length: 15 amino acids. CDR1 is SGHVS and CDR2 is FNYEAQ in the germline V gene. Deletions cut 2 bases from V and 0 bases from J, with 10 bases between. The CDR3 protein is CASSLRTGMNTEAFF. CDR3 nucleotides: TGTGCCAGCAGCTTACGAACAGGGATGAACACTGAAGCTTTCTTT.